This passage covers 24 T cell receptor beta chains from one sample sequenced in a study of T-cell memory formation after mild COVID-19. TCRdb re-derived calls from the 5' RACE reads in MiXCR, one entry per CDR3 protein. Found here are under 300,000 distinct CDR3 sequences, over 7% of them singletons; the top ten hold about 20%. The sequencing sample was made of PBMCs or a T cell subset sorted from them (not recorded which). The receptors originated from a man in his late teens or twenties who had mild COVID-19 (a few samples of this study predate the infection). Cell type and time point are not known.

The rearrangement links TRBV7-2 to TRBJ1-4; possible D gene TRBD1, 6 bases. Germline CDR1 SGHTA, CDR2 FQGNSA. The CDR3 totals 13 residues. V dropped 1 base and J dropped 8 bases, with 8 bases sitting between them. CDR3 nucleotides: TGTGCCAGCAGCTTAGTGGACAGAGAAAAACTGTTTTTT. Translated, it gives CASSLVDREKLFF.

This clonotype was counted between two and nine times. V gene TRBV5-5 combines with J gene TRBJ1-4; no reliable D call. The CDR3 length is 14 residues. The V gene lost 2 bases and the J gene lost 5 bases, with 10 bases spanning the gap. Germline-derived CDR1 and CDR2 are SGHKS and YYEKEE (reference sequence). CDR3 sequence: CASSFWPENEKLFF. The CDR3 DNA is TGTGCCAGCAGCTTTTGGCCGGAAAATGAAAAACTGTTTTTT.

This clonotype occurred many times. The V call is TRBV4-3, the J call TRBJ2-1; possible D gene TRBD2, 6 bases. The V end was cut by 0 bases, the J end by 3 bases, with 12 bases between. The CDR3 consists of 16 residues. Germline CDR1 LGHNA, CDR2 YSLEER. The chain's CDR3 is CASSQEEGRGYNEQFF. Written as DNA, the CDR3 is TGCGCCAGCAGCCAAGAGGAGGGGCGGGGCTACAATGAGCAGTTCTTC.

The chain couples TRBV21-1 to TRBJ2-7; the D call in the table, TRBD2, was not verified against the DNA. TRBV21-1 is noted as a pseudogene. The CDR3 is 12 amino acids. As DNA, the CDR3 is TGTGCCAGCCCCCGCCTAATCTACGAGCAGTACTTC. It encodes CASPRLIYEQYF.

This chain uses TRBV20-1 with TRBJ1-4; 9 bases are a match to TRBD1. Per the germline V gene, CDR1 is DFQATT and CDR2 is SNEGSKA (reference sequence). This CDR3 contains 16 residues. Trimming at V came to 5 bases and at J to 8 bases, leaving 15 bases not matched to a gene. In DNA form, the CDR3 reads TGCAGTGCTGGGCAGGGGGGTGGGACAGGGCAGGAAAAACTGTTTTTT. It yields the protein CSAGQGGGTGQEKLFF.

This clonotype was observed a handful of times. The chain joins TRBV29-1 to TRBJ2-7; D call uncertain. Germline CDR1 and CDR2: SQVTM and ANQGSEA. The CDR3 has 12 residues. V lost 7 bases, J lost 3 bases, and 13 bases lay in between. The CDR3: CSGVFGVYEQYF. CDR3 nucleotides: TGCAGCGGGGTTTTCGGAGTCTACGAGCAGTACTTC.

The chain joins TRBV7-2 to TRBJ1-5, with D uncertain. Germline V CDR1 and CDR2: SGHTA, FQGNSA. The germline V and J ends were trimmed by 6 bases and 3 bases, with 15 bases remaining between them. The CDR3 length is 15 residues. The chain's CDR3 is CASSQVSQNNQPQHF. The CDR3 nucleotides read TGTGCCAGCAGTCAAGTGTCACAGAACAATCAGCCCCAGCATTTT.

This clonotype showed up just a few times. The chain links TRBV5-1 to TRBJ1-1, with D perhaps TRBD1 (5 bases). Trimming cost V 3 bases and J 0 bases, with 24 bases left between them. The CDR3 is 19 residues long. Germline V lookup: CDR1 SGHRS, CDR2 YFSETQ. CDR3 bases: TGCGCCAGCAGCTCCATCCCCCCCGCGGGACGCGGGTTGAACACTGAAGCTTTCTTT. As protein: CASSSIPPAGRGLNTEAFF.

The rearrangement links TRBV5-1 to TRBJ2-1; 15 bases are shared with TRBD2. Germline CDR1 and CDR2: SGHRS and YFSETQ. Trimming cost V 4 bases and J 4 bases; bases outside gene matches: 6. The CDR3 contains 17 residues. The CDR3 DNA sequence: TGCGCCAGCAGCCCCTGGACTAGCGGGGGGGATTACAATGAGCAGTTCTTC. Amino acid sequence: CASSPWTSGGDYNEQFF.

In its sample, this clonotype was seen many times. This chain links TRBV6-5 with TRBJ2-7; D might be TRBD1 or TRBD2, each matching 5 bases. The germline gives CDR1 MNHEY, CDR2 SVGAGI. The CDR3 is 15 amino acids. V was cut by 3 bases and J by 4 bases, with 16 bases left in between. Here the CDR3 DNA reads TGTGCCAGCAGTTATTGGGGACGGTCTTCTTACGAGCAGTACTTC. Translation: CASSYWGRSSYEQYF.

This clonotype has a handful of counts. The chain recombines TRBV20-1 with TRBJ1-1, with 7 bases lining up with TRBD1. CDR1 is DFQATT, CDR2 SNEGSKA, per germline (reference sequence). Germline trimming cut 5 bases from V and 5 bases from J; bases unmatched to any gene: 8. The CDR3 covers 13 residues. CDR3 coding DNA: TGCAGTGCTGGAAGACAGGGCGGAACTGAAGCTTTCTTT. This translates into CSAGRQGGTEAFF.

This clonotype was observed at least ten times. The genes are TRBV24-1 and TRBJ2-1; D possibly matches TRBD1 or TRBD2 (6 bases each). The CDR3 spans 14 residues. V dropped 3 bases and J dropped 9 bases, with 14 bases sitting between them. Germline CDR1 and CDR2: KGHDR and SFDVKD. CDR3 coding DNA: TGTGCCACCAGTGATCCTAGGAGGGGGATTGAGCAGTTCTTC. Translation: CATSDPRRGIEQFF.

This clonotype occurred many times. The V gene is TRBV6-5, the J gene TRBJ1-2, with D maybe TRBD1 (6 bases). The CDR3 covers 14 residues. The V end lost 2 bases, the J end lost 2 bases, and 9 bases lay between the germline ends. Germline V lookup: CDR1 MNHEY, CDR2 SVGAGI. This CDR3 is CASSYGGQNYGYTF. The CDR3 DNA follows: TGTGCCAGCAGTTACGGGGGGCAGAACTATGGCTACACCTTC.

The V call is TRBV4-2, the J call TRBJ1-2; possible D gene TRBD1, 6 bases. Germline loops: CDR1 LGHNA, CDR2 YNFKEQ. Trimming left V 1 base short and J 11 bases short, with 17 bases between. This CDR3 spans 14 amino acids. CDR3 residues: CASSQVLQGGPYTF. CDR3 in DNA: TGTGCCAGCAGCCAAGTGTTACAGGGAGGTCCATACACCTTC.

This clonotype was observed a few times. The chain employs TRBV20-1 and TRBJ2-1, with D perhaps TRBD1 or TRBD2 (6 bases each). CDR1 is DFQATT, CDR2 SNEGSKA, per germline (reference sequence). This CDR3 has 15 residues. V was trimmed by 0 bases and J by 6 bases, leaving 15 bases between them. The CDR3 DNA reads TGCAGTGCTAGAGACTGGGGGGCGGGCGGCAATGAGCAGTTCTTC. Its translation: CSARDWGAGGNEQFF.

A few counts support this clonotype. This chain uses TRBV15 with TRBJ1-1; D is undetermined. This CDR3 has 14 residues. Germline CDR1 reads LNHNV; CDR2 reads YYDKDF (reference sequence). V was shortened by 4 bases and J by 2 bases, with 11 bases between the two germline ends. The DNA of the CDR3 is TGTGCCACCAGCAAACCGGGTATAAACACTGAAGCTTTCTTT. Translated, it gives CATSKPGINTEAFF.

In this sample, this clonotype turned up many times. This chain uses TRBV6-6 with TRBJ1-1; 7 nucleotides agree with TRBD1. Germline V CDR1 and CDR2: MNHNY, SVGAGI (reference sequence). V shed 8 bases and J 1 base; nucleotides not matched to a gene: 4. The CDR3 runs 13 residues. The CDR3 is CASGDSPNTEAFF. CDR3 in DNA: TGTGCCAGCGGGGACAGCCCGAACACTGAAGCTTTCTTT.

V and J are TRBV5-1 and TRBJ1-1, with D possibly TRBD1 on 6 matching bases. In germline, CDR1 is SGHRS, CDR2 YFSETQ. This CDR3 has 14 amino acids. The germline V and J ends were trimmed by 3 bases and 1 base, with 10 bases remaining between them. The chain's CDR3 is CASSSGQQNTEAFF. CDR3 nucleotides: TGCGCCAGCAGCTCAGGACAGCAGAACACTGAAGCTTTCTTT.

This clonotype occurred many times. This chain joins TRBV23-1 and TRBJ1-4; D possibly corresponds to TRBD1 (5 bases). TRBV23-1 is an ORF, with its function uncertain. Trimming pared 8 bases from V and 0 bases from J, leaving 13 bases between. CDR3 length: 15 amino acids. CDR3 amino acids: CASVKGRATNEKLFF. In DNA, the CDR3 is TGCGCCAGCGTGAAGGGGCGGGCAACTAATGAAAAACTGTTTTTT.

This clonotype was picked up a small number of times. The chain joins TRBV7-6 to TRBJ2-2, with D tentatively TRBD2 (6 bases). CDR1 and CDR2 (germline): SGHVS, FNYEAQ. V was pared by 6 bases and J by 4 bases, with 15 bases between. The CDR3 extends over 15 amino acids. The CDR3 reads CASSFKWGGTGELFF. CDR3 bases: TGTGCCAGCAGTTTTAAATGGGGAGGCACCGGGGAGCTGTTTTTT.

The genes are TRBV12-3 or TRBV12-4 and TRBJ2-3, with 7 bases fitting TRBD1. The length of the CDR3 is 13 residues. Unmatched junction bases numbered 4, after V lost 6 bases and J lost 4 bases. The CDR3 DNA reads as TGTGCCAGCAGGGAAACAGGGGCAGATACGCAGTATTTT. Translating gives CASRETGADTQYF.

This clonotype was counted ten times or more. This chain links TRBV9 with TRBJ2-2, with 8 bases that match TRBD1. The CDR3 is 16 amino acids. With V trimmed by 4 bases and J by 1 base, 6 bases remained unmatched. Germline V gene data show CDR1 as SGDLS and CDR2 as YYNGEE. Here the CDR3 DNA reads TGTGCCAGCAGCACAAGGGACAGGCTGAACACCGGGGAGCTGTTTTTT. Translating gives CASSTRDRLNTGELFF.

The V call is TRBV4-3, the J call TRBJ2-3; TRBD2 might be the D (5 bases). Per the germline V gene, CDR1 is LGHNA and CDR2 is YSLEER. The CDR3 length is 13 residues. Trimming shortened V by 1 base and J by 4 bases, and 6 bases separated the two germline ends. In DNA, the CDR3 is TGCGCCAGCAGCCAAGGAGGGTCAGATACGCAGTATTTT. Translation: CASSQGGSDTQYF.

This clonotype came up a few times. One junction end disagrees with the germline gene, perhaps due to a read error. V usage is TRBV6-5 and J usage is TRBJ1-2; no definite D call. The CDR3 has 13 amino acids. The germline V gene has CDR1 MNHEY and CDR2 SVGAGI. The CDR3 sequence is CASSYGSGLEVFF. The CDR3 nucleotides read TGTGCCAGCAGTTACGGGTCGGGATTGGAAGTCTTTTTC.